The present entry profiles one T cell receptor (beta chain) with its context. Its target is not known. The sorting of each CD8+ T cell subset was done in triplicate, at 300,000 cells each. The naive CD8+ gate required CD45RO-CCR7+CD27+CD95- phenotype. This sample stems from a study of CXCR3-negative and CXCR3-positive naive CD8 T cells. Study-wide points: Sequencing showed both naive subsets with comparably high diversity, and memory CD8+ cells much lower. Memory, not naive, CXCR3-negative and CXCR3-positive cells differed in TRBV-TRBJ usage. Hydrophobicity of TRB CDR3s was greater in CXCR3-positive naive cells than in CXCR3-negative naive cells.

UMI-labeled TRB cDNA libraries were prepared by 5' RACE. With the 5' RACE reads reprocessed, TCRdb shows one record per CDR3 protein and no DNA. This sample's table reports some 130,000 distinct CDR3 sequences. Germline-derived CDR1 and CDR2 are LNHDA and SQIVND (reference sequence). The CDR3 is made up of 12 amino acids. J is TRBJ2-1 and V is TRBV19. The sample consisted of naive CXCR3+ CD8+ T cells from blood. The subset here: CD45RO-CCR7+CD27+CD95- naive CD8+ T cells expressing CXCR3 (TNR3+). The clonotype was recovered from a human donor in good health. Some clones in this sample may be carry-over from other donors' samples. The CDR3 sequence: CASSIATNEQFF.